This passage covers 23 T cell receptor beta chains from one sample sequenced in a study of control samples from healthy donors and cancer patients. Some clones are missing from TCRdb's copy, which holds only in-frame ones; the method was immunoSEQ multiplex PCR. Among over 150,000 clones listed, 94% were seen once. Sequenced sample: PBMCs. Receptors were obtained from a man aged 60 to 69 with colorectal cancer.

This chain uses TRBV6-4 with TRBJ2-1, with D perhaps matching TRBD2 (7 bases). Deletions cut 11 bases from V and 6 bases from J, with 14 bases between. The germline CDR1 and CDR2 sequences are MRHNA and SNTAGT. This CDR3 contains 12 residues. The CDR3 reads CARKGGGNEQFF. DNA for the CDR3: TGTGCCCGGAAGGGGGGGGGCAATGAGCAGTTCTTC.

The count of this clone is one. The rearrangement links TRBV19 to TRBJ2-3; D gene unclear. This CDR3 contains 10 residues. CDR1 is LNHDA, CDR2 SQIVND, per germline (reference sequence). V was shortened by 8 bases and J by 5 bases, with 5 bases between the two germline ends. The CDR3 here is CASSEDTQYF. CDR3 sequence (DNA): TGTGCCAGTTCTGAAGATACGCAGTATTTT.

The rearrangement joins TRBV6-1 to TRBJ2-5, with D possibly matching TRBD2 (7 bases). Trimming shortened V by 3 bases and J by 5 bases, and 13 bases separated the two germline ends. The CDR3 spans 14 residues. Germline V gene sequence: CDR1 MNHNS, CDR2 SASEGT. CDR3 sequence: CASSEWGGWETQYF. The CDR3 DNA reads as TGTGCCAGCAGTGAGTGGGGGGGCTGGGAGACCCAGTACTTC.

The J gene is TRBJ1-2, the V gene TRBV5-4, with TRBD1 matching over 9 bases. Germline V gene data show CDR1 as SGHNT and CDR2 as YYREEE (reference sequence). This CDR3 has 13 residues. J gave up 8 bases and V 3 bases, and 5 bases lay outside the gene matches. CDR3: CASSWDRAEGYTF. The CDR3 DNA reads TGTGCCAGCAGCTGGGACAGGGCTGAAGGCTACACCTTC.

The CDR3 sequence is CASSLRQGSYNEQFF. CDR3 coding DNA: TGTGCCAGCAGCCTAAGACAGGGGTCCTACAATGAGCAGTTCTTC. The chain recombines TRBV11-2 with TRBJ2-1, with 8 bases aligning to TRBD1. CDR1 and CDR2 (germline): SGHAT, FQNNGV. This CDR3 is 15 amino acids long. The J segment lost 1 base and the V segment lost 5 bases, leaving 4 bases of the junction unmatched. Complete variable domain (other parts from reference TRBV11-2 and TRBJ2-1): EAGVAQSPRYKIIEKRQSVAFWCNPISGHATLYWYQQILGQGPKLLIQFQNNGVVDDSQLPKDRFSAERLKGVDSTLKIQPAKLEDSAVYLCASSLRQGSYNEQFFGPGTRLTVL.

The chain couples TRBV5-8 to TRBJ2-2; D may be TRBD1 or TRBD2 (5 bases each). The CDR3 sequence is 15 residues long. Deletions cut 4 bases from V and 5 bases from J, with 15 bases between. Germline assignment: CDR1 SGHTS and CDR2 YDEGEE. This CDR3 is CASSLGLGETGELFF. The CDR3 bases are TGTGCCAGCAGCCTCGGACTGGGGGAGACCGGGGAGCTGTTTTTT.

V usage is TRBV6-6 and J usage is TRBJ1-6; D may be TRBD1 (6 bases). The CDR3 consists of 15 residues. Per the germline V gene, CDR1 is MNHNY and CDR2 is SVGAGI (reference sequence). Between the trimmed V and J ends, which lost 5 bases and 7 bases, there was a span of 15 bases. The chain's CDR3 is CASSPRRDTNSPLHF. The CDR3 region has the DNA TGTGCCAGCAGTCCCCGCCGGGACACCAATTCACCCCTCCACTTT.

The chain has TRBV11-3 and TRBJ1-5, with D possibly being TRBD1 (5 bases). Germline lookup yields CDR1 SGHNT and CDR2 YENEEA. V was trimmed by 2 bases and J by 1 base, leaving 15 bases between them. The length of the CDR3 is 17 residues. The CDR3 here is CASSLRPGLRSNQPQHF. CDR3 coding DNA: TGTGCCAGCAGCTTAAGACCGGGGCTCAGGAGCAATCAGCCCCAGCATTTT. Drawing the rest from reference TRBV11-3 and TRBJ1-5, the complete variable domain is EAGVVQSPRYKIIEKKQPVAFWCNPISGHNTLYWYLQNLGQGPELLIRYENEEAVDDSQLPKDRFSAERLKGVDSTLKIQPAELGDSAVYLCASSLRPGLRSNQPQHFGDGTRLSIL.

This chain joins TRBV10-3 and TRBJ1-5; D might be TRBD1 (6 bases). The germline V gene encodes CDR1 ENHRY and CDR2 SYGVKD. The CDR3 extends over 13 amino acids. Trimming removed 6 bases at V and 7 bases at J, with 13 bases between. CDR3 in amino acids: CAISSTGGQPQHF. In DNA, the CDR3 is TGTGCCATCAGCTCGACAGGCGGGCAGCCCCAGCATTTT.

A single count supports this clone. CDR3 nucleotides: TGTGCCAGCAGCCCAGGGGCATCCTATGGCTACACCTTC. Amino acid sequence: CASSPGASYGYTF. The V call is TRBV7-9, the J call TRBJ1-2; a possible D gene is TRBD1 (6 bases). Germline assignment: CDR1 SEHNR and CDR2 FQNEAQ (reference sequence). The ends were cut back, 5 bases at V and 4 bases at J, with 11 bases in the middle. CDR3 length: 13 amino acids.

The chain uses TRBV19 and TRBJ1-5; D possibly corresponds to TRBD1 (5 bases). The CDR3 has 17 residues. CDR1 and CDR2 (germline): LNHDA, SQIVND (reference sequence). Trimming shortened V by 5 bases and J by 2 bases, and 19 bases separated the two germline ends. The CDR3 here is CASSPPIDGTGNQPQHF. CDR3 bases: TGTGCCAGTAGTCCCCCTATCGATGGGACGGGCAATCAGCCCCAGCATTTT.

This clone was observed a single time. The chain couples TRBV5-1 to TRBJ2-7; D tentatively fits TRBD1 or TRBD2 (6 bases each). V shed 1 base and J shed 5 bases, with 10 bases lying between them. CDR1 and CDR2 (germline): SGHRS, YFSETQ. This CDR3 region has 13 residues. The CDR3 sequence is CASSLFRGHEQYF. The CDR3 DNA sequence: TGCGCCAGCAGCTTGTTCCGGGGGCACGAGCAGTACTTC.

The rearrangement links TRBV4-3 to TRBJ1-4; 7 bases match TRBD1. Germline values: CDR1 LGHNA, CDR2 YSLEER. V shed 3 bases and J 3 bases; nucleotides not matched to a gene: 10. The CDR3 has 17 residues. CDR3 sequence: CASSQDHNRGANEKLFF. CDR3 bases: TGCGCCAGCAGCCAGGATCATAACAGGGGTGCTAATGAAAAACTGTTTTTT.

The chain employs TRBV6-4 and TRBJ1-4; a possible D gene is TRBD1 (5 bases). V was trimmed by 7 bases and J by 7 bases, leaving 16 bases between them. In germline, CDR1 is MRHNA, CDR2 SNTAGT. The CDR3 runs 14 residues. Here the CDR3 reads CASKEEGQGEKLFF. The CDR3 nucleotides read TGTGCCAGCAAGGAAGAGGGGCAGGGTGAAAAACTGTTTTTT.

CDR3 residues: CASSPDRGRETQYF. The CDR3 DNA is TGTGCCAGCTCTCCCGACAGGGGGCGAGAGACCCAGTACTTC. The chain carries TRBV18 and TRBJ2-5, with 10 bases identical to TRBD1. V trimming: 6 bases; J trimming: 4 bases; junction bases outside the gene matches: 5. Germline CDR1 is KGHSH and CDR2 is LQKENI. This CDR3 has 14 amino acids.

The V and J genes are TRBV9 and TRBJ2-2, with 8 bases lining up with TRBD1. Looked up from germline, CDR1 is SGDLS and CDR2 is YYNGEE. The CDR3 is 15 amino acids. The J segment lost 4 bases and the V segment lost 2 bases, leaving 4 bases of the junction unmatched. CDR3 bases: TGTGCCAGCAGCGTTTCAGGGGGCGCCACCGGGGAGCTGTTTTTT. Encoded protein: CASSVSGGATGELFF.

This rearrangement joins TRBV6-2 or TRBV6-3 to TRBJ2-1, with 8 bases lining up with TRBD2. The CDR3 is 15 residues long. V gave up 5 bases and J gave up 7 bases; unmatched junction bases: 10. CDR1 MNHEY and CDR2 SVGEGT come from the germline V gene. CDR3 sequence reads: CASSTGGGPPNEQFF. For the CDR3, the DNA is TGTGCCAGCAGTACCGGGGGGGGGCCACCGAATGAGCAGTTCTTC.

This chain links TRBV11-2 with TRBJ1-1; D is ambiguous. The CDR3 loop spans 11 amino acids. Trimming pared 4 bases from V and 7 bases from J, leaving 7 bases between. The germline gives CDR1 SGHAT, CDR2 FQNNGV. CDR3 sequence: CASSSLVEAFF. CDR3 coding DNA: TGTGCCAGCAGCTCCCTTGTTGAAGCTTTCTTT.

The CDR3 DNA sequence: TGTGCCAGCAGGCCCCTAGGGACTAGCTACGAGCAGTACTTC. This gives the protein CASRPLGTSYEQYF. The chain employs TRBV27 and TRBJ2-7, with TRBD2 matching over 8 bases. V was clipped by 6 bases and J by 3 bases; unmatched bases: 7. The germline V gene encodes CDR1 MNHEY and CDR2 SMNVEV (reference sequence). The CDR3 runs to 14 residues.

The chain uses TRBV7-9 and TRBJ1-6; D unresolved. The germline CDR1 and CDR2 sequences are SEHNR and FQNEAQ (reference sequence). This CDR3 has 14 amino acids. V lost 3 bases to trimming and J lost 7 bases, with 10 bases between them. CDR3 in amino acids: CASSLEDRNSPLHF. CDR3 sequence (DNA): TGTGCCAGCAGCTTGGAAGACCGCAATTCACCCCTCCACTTT. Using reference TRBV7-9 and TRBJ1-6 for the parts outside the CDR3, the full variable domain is DTGVSQNPRHKITKRGQNVTFRCDPISEHNRLYWYRQTLGQGPEFLTYFQNEAQLEKSRLLSDRFSAERPKGSFSTLEIQRTEQGDSAMYLCASSLEDRNSPLHFGNGTRLTVT.

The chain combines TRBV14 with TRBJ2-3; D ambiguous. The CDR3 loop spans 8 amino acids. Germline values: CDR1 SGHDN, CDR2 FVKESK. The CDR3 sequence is CGTDTQYF. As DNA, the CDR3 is TGTGGCACAGATACGCAGTATTTT.

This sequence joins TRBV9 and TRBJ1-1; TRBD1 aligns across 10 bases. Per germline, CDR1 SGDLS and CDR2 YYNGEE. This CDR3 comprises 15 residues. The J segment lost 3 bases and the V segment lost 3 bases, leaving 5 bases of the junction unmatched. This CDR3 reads CASSATGTGDTEAFF. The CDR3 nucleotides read TGTGCCAGCAGCGCAACCGGGACAGGGGACACTGAAGCTTTCTTT.

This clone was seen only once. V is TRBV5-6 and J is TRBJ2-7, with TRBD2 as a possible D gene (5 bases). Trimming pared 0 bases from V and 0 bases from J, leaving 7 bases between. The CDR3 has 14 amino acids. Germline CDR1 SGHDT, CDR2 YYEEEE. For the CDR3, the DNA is TGTGCCAGCAGCTTGGGAGGGTTCTCCTACGAGCAGTACTTC. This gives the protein CASSLGGFSYEQYF.